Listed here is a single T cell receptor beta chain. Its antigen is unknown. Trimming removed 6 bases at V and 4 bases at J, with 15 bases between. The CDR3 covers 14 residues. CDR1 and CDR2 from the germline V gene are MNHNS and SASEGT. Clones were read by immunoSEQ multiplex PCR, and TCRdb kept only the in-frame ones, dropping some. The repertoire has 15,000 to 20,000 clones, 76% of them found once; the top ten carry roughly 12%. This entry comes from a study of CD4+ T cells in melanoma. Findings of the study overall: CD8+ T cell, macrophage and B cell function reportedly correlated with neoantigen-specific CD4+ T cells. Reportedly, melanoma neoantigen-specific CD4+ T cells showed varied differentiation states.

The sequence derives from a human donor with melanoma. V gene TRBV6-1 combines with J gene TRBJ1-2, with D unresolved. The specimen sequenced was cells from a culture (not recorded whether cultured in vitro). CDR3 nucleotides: TGTGCCAGCAGCCTTCCTTTACACAGCTATGGCTACACCTTC. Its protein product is CASSLPLHSYGYTF.